There are many counts of the clone carrying this T cell receptor beta chain. Antigen specificity is unknown. The sample comes from a study of response to subunit inactivated influenza vaccine. One entry per CDR3 protein, called by TCRdb with MiXCR from the RT-PCR reads. This table has about 480,000 distinct CDR3 sequences, 10% to 15% appearing once. General study points: Only a handful of new T cells, the authors suggested, are recruited with each seasonal influenza vaccination.

Germline values: CDR1 SQVTM, CDR2 ANQGSEA. Trimming removed 0 bases at V and 0 bases at J, with 5 bases between. The CDR3 loop spans 13 amino acids. The sequence derives from a man in his fifties or sixties who received an inactivated influenza vaccine. This chain joins TRBV29-1 and TRBJ1-1; no reliable D call. Sequences were derived from PBMCs from blood, sampled roughly 47 days after vaccination. This CDR3 is CSVEDGLNTEAFF. DNA of the CDR3: TGCAGCGTTGAAGATGGACTGAACACTGAAGCTTTCTTT. Looking up the rest from reference TRBV29-1 and TRBJ1-1 gives the full variable domain: SAVISQKPSRDICQRGTSLTIQCQVDSQVTMMFWYRQQPGQSLTLIATANQGSEATYESGFVIDKFPISRPNLTFSTLTVSNMSPEDSSIYLCSVEDGLNTEAFFGQGTRLTVV.